This paragraph covers one TCR beta chain sequence. Its target is unknown. Alopecia areata patients provided lesional scalp punch biopsies and peripheral blood, both collected for the study. Sorting separated CD4+ and CD8+ T cells out of PBMCs. Reverse transcribed after extraction, RNA yielded cDNA as the sequencing template. The method was immunoSEQ multiplex PCR; TCRdb's version includes in-frame clones alone and lacks a portion of them. Of 90,000 to 130,000 clones listed, 45% to 60% are singletons. This entry comes from a study of CD8+ T cells in alopecia areata. Study observations and caveats: Higher clonality than in normal scalp was seen in lesional scalp, especially alopecia totalis/universalis. Normal skin's resident alphabeta T cells are also sequenced in scalp samples.

Germline CDR1 reads SGHNT; CDR2 reads YYREEE (reference sequence). The CDR3 is made up of 16 amino acids. Trimming left V 6 bases short and J 2 bases short, with 19 bases between. The clonotype was recovered from a human donor with alopecia areata. The chain employs TRBV5-4 and TRBJ2-3; D call uncertain. Sequencing was performed on NKG2D-low CD8+ T cells sorted from blood. This CDR3 is CASTHIFSTNTDTQYF. In nucleotides, the CDR3 is TGTGCCAGCACTCACATTTTTTCCACAAACACAGATACGCAGTATTTT.